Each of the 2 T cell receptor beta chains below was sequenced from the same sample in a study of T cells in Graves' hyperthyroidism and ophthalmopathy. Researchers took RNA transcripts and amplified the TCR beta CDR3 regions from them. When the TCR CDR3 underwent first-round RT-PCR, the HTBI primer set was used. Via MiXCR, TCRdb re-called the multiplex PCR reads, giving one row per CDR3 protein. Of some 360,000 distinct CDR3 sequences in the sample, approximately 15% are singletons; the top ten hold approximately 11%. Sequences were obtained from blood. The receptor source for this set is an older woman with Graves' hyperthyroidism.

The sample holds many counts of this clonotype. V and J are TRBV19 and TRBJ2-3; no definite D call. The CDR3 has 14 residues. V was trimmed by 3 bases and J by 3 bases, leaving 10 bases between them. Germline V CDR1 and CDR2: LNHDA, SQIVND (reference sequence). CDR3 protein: CASSMKGRTDTQYF. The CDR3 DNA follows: TGTGCCAGTAGTATGAAAGGGCGGACAGATACGCAGTATTTT. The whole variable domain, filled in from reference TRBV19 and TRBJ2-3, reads DGGITQSPKYLFRKEGQNVTLSCEQNLNHDAMYWYRQDPGQGLRLIYYSQIVNDFQKGDIAEGYSVSREKKESFPLTVTSAQKNPTAFYLCASSMKGRTDTQYFGPGTRLTVL.

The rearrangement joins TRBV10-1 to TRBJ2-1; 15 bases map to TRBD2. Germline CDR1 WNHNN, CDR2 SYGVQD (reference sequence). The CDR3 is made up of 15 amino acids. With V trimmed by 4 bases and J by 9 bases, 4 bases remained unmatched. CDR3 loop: CASSGTSGRGFEQFF. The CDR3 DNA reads TGCGCCAGCAGTGGGACTAGCGGGAGGGGGTTTGAGCAGTTCTTC.